The next 30 T cell receptor beta chains were all read from a single sample in a study of blood T cell repertoires in COVID-19 (TCRdb year 2020). Library construction relied on the immunoSEQ multiplex PCR assay. Held by TCRdb, this immuneACCESS table contains in-frame sequences only and omits some clones. Under half of the omission traces to an unresolved V gene where checked; the cause of the rest is unknown. The sample contains over 200,000 clones, 70% to 90% of them found a single time. 9.5% to 15% of the sample goes to the ten largest clones. The sample taken for sequencing was peripheral blood. These receptors originate from a woman in her late teens or twenties who had recovered from COVID-19.

J is TRBJ1-5 and V is TRBV19; 9 bases are a match to TRBD1. J lost 2 bases, V lost 5 bases, and 4 bases had no gene match. This CDR3 contains 15 residues. Germline loops: CDR1 LNHDA, CDR2 SQIVND (reference sequence). CDR3 amino acids: CASSDRTGGNQPQHF. CDR3 bases: TGTGCCAGTAGTGATCGGACAGGGGGCAATCAGCCCCAGCATTTT.

The chain joins TRBV19 to TRBJ2-1, with 11 bases matching TRBD2. CDR3 length equals 15 residues. V lost 3 bases to trimming and J lost 9 bases; unmatched junction nucleotides: 7. Germline V gene data show CDR1 as LNHDA and CDR2 as SQIVND (reference sequence). Here the CDR3 DNA reads TGTGCCAGTAGTATCATAGCGGGAGGGCCCAGTGAGCAGTTCTTC. Residues: CASSIIAGGPSEQFF. Combining the CDR3 with reference TRBV19 and TRBJ2-1 gives the whole variable domain DGGITQSPKYLFRKEGQNVTLSCEQNLNHDAMYWYRQDPGQGLRLIYYSQIVNDFQKGDIAEGYSVSREKKESFPLTVTSAQKNPTAFYLCASSIIAGGPSEQFFGPGTRLTVL.

V usage is TRBV3-1 (or the pseudogene TRBV3-2) and J usage is TRBJ1-2, with TRBD1 matching 9 bases. V was clipped by 5 bases and J by 8 bases; unmatched bases: 9. Germline V gene data show CDR1 as LGHDT and CDR2 as YNNKEL (reference sequence). The CDR3 is made up of 14 amino acids. The CDR3 coding sequence is TGTGCCAGCAGCAACCGGGACAGGGCGTGGGGCTACACCTTC. Translation: CASSNRDRAWGYTF.

The genes are TRBV6-5 and TRBJ2-4; 7 bases fit TRBD1. This CDR3 comprises 13 residues. Germline CDR1 MNHEY, CDR2 SVGAGI. J was trimmed by 8 bases and V by 6 bases; bases with no gene match: 7. The CDR3, as DNA: TGTGCCAGCAGACGACAGGGCCAGCACATTCAGTACTTC. Its translation: CASRRQGQHIQYF.

The chain employs TRBV14 and TRBJ2-2; 7 nucleotides match TRBD1. This CDR3 comprises 14 residues. The germline CDR1 and CDR2 sequences are SGHDN and FVKESK. The trim removed 4 bases at V and 1 base at J, leaving 0 bases unmatched. The CDR3 sequence: CASSRQGNTGELFF. The CDR3 DNA follows: TGTGCCAGCAGCCGACAGGGGAACACCGGGGAGCTGTTTTTT.

The rearrangement links TRBV2 to TRBJ1-3, with D possibly TRBD1 on 5 matching bases. Trimming cost V 0 bases and J 4 bases, with 19 bases left between them. CDR3 size: 18 residues. Germline V gives CDR1 SNHLY, CDR2 FYNNEI. CDR3 in DNA: TGTGCCAGCAGTGAAGCCCGGCAGGGCTGGGTAGGAGGAAACACCATATATTTT. This encodes CASSEARQGWVGGNTIYF.

J is TRBJ2-7 and V is TRBV3-1 (or the pseudogene TRBV3-2), with a weak D call TRBD1 (5 bases). This CDR3 spans 15 amino acids. The germline V gene encodes CDR1 LGHDT and CDR2 YNNKEL (reference sequence). V was pared by 0 bases and J by 2 bases, with 11 bases between. This chain's CDR3 is CASSQDRARAYEQYF. CDR3 sequence (DNA): TGTGCCAGCAGCCAAGATAGGGCCAGGGCCTACGAGCAGTACTTC.

V usage is TRBV19 and J usage is TRBJ2-1; tentatively, D is TRBD2 (5 bases). This CDR3 has 13 amino acids. CDR1 is LNHDA, CDR2 SQIVND, per germline (reference sequence). Between the trimmed V and J ends, which lost 10 bases and 7 bases, there was a span of 17 bases. CDR3 region: CATRGSGRNEQFF. CDR3 sequence (DNA): TGTGCCACCCGGGGATCGGGTCGGAATGAGCAGTTCTTC.

The chain combines TRBV24-1 with TRBJ2-1; TRBD1 matches 9 bases. V lost 3 bases, J lost 6 bases, and 8 bases stayed unmatched. CDR1 is KGHDR and CDR2 is SFDVKD in the germline V gene. The CDR3 totals 16 residues. The CDR3 region is CATSDPTGGYFNEQFF. The CDR3 region has the DNA TGTGCCACCAGTGATCCCACAGGGGGCTATTTCAATGAGCAGTTCTTC.

This rearrangement joins TRBV4-1 to TRBJ2-7; 10 bases map to TRBD2. CDR3 size: 15 residues. Germline assignment: CDR1 MGHRA and CDR2 YSYEKL. V shed 1 base and J 4 bases; nucleotides not matched to a gene: 4. CDR3 region: CASSQGGTSEYEQYF. The CDR3 DNA reads as TGCGCCAGCAGCCAAGGAGGGACTAGCGAATACGAGCAGTACTTC.

This chain links TRBV4-1 with TRBJ2-1; 13 bases agree with TRBD2. This CDR3 contains 16 residues. Per germline, CDR1 MGHRA and CDR2 YSYEKL. V lost 3 bases and J lost 5; bases outside the gene matches: 4. CDR3 residues: CASSHGGTSGNNEQFF. The DNA for the CDR3 is TGCGCCAGCAGCCATGGGGGGACTAGCGGGAACAATGAGCAGTTCTTC.

As for this clone: Other DNA sequences of this sample code for an identical CDR3. J is TRBJ1-1 and V is TRBV7-7, with D uncertain. Germline values: CDR1 SSHAT, CDR2 FNYEAQ (reference sequence). The ends were cut back, 2 bases at V and 0 bases at J, with 4 bases in the middle. The CDR3 covers 13 residues. The CDR3 coding sequence is TGTGCCAGCAGCTTACAGATGAACACTGAAGCTTTCTTT. This sequence encodes CASSLQMNTEAFF.

The rearrangement links TRBV2 to TRBJ1-5; TRBD1 is a possible D gene (5 bases). This CDR3 has 14 residues. V lost 4 bases, J lost 5 bases, and 12 bases lay in between. CDR1 is SNHLY, CDR2 FYNNEI, per germline. CDR3 in amino acids: CASSGSGWDQPQHF. CDR3 sequence (DNA): TGTGCCAGCAGTGGGTCAGGGTGGGATCAGCCCCAGCATTTT.

The V gene is TRBV9, the J gene TRBJ2-1; 7 positions match TRBD2. Germline loops: CDR1 SGDLS, CDR2 YYNGEE. CDR3 length: 17 residues. Trimming took 4 bases from V and 5 from J; bases not matched to a gene: 15. The CDR3 nucleotides read TGTGCCAGCAGCCTAAACGGGAGGTGGGTACGGGACAATGAGCAGTTCTTC. Amino acids: CASSLNGRWVRDNEQFF.

This clone was found once. The rearrangement joins TRBV6-5 to TRBJ1-5, with D tentatively TRBD1 (5 bases). There are 15 residues in the CDR3. V gave up 2 bases and J gave up 11 bases, with 19 bases separating them. The germline V gene has CDR1 MNHEY and CDR2 SVGAGI. For the CDR3, the DNA is TGTGCCAGCAGTTACAGTGGGCCCGGGGGTGGGTCCCAGCATTTT. Protein sequence: CASSYSGPGGGSQHF.

The chain is built from TRBV27 and TRBJ1-4, with TRBD1 matching 7 bases. This CDR3 has 16 amino acids. Germline values: CDR1 MNHEY, CDR2 SMNVEV (reference sequence). Trimming took 6 bases from V and 6 from J; bases not matched to a gene: 13. The CDR3 sequence: CASSPASWDSHEKLFF. The CDR3 bases are TGTGCCAGCAGCCCCGCTTCCTGGGACAGCCATGAAAAACTGTTTTTT. Filled out from reference TRBV27 and TRBJ1-4, the complete variable domain reads EAQVTQNPRYLITVTGKKLTVTCSQNMNHEYMSWYRQDPGLGLRQIYYSMNVEVTDKGDVPEGYKVSRKEKRNFPLILESPSPNQTSLYFCASSPASWDSHEKLFFGSGTQLSVL.

This clone was observed once. This chain links TRBV19 with TRBJ1-2; 8 bases are a match to TRBD1. CDR1 and CDR2 from the germline V gene are LNHDA and SQIVND (reference sequence). The V segment lost 8 bases and the J segment 5 bases; nucleotides outside the gene matches: 10. The CDR3 is 14 residues long. The CDR3 is CASRSSDRAYGYTF. CDR3 nucleotides: TGTGCCAGTCGCTCGTCGGACAGGGCGTATGGCTACACCTTC.

V usage is TRBV6-5 and J usage is TRBJ2-7, with 9 positions matching TRBD2. CDR3 size: 15 residues. V shed 7 bases, J shed 0 bases, and the junction held 7 bases outside the gene matches. CDR1 and CDR2 (germline): MNHEY, SVGAGI. CDR3 nucleotides: TGTGCCAGCATGAGGGGTAGCGGGAGCTCCTACGAGCAGTACTTC. Protein product: CASMRGSGSSYEQYF.

The sample holds a few counts of this clone. The V gene is TRBV5-6, the J gene TRBJ2-3, with TRBD2 as a possible D gene (5 bases). Trimming shortened V by 0 bases and J by 2 bases, and 7 bases separated the two germline ends. Germline lookup yields CDR1 SGHDT and CDR2 YYEEEE. The CDR3 sequence is 14 residues long. Written as DNA, the CDR3 is TGTGCCAGCAGCTTGGGACTATACACAGATACGCAGTATTTT. Its protein product is CASSLGLYTDTQYF.

This clone has only one observation. This rearrangement joins TRBV28 to TRBJ2-3; no reliable D call. This CDR3 is 17 amino acids long. V lost 7 bases and J lost 3, with 23 bases in between. Per the germline V gene, CDR1 is MDHEN and CDR2 is SYDVKM. The DNA for the CDR3 is TGTGCCAGCACCCCCGGGTCCCCCATGGGTCGGACAGATACGCAGTATTTT. Encoded protein: CASTPGSPMGRTDTQYF.

The chain carries TRBV12-3 or TRBV12-4 and TRBJ1-2; weak D call: TRBD1 (5 bases). V lost 6 bases to trimming and J lost 2 bases, with 10 bases between them. The CDR3 totals 13 residues. The CDR3 loop reads CASRPTGNYGYTF. CDR3 nucleotide sequence: TGTGCCAGCAGGCCTACAGGAAACTATGGCTACACCTTC.

Points on this clone: The sample contains more than one DNA sequence encoding this CDR3. The chain is built from TRBV19 and TRBJ2-7; D unclear. Trimming shortened V by 3 bases and J by 3 bases, and 6 bases separated the two germline ends. CDR1 LNHDA and CDR2 SQIVND come from the germline V gene (reference sequence). This CDR3 contains 12 residues. CDR3 sequence: CASSIGSYEQYF. The CDR3 coding sequence is TGTGCCAGTAGTATTGGCAGCTACGAGCAGTACTTC. Together with reference TRBV19 and TRBJ2-7, the CDR3 gives the full variable domain: DGGITQSPKYLFRKEGQNVTLSCEQNLNHDAMYWYRQDPGQGLRLIYYSQIVNDFQKGDIAEGYSVSREKKESFPLTVTSAQKNPTAFYLCASSIGSYEQYFGPGTRLTVT.

This chain connects TRBV7-6 to TRBJ1-2, with 8 bases fitting TRBD1. The germline V gene encodes CDR1 SGHVS and CDR2 FNYEAQ. The V segment lost 4 bases and the J segment 2 bases; nucleotides outside the gene matches: 3. The CDR3 is 14 amino acids. The CDR3 region is CASSSGQVNYGYTF. DNA of the CDR3: TGTGCCAGCAGCTCGGGACAGGTCAACTATGGCTACACCTTC.

The genes are TRBV6-6 and TRBJ2-1; 7 nucleotides line up with TRBD1. CDR3 length: 16 residues. In germline, CDR1 is MNHNY, CDR2 SVGAGI (reference sequence). With V trimmed by 0 bases and J by 5 bases, 7 bases remained unmatched. Written as DNA, the CDR3 is TGTGCCAGCAGTTACTCAGTGGGACAGACAAACAATGAGCAGTTCTTC. Translating it yields CASSYSVGQTNNEQFF.

The chain carries TRBV7-8 and TRBJ1-4, with TRBD1 matching over 7 bases. Germline V gene data show CDR1 as SGHVS and CDR2 as FQNEAQ. The CDR3 is 13 amino acids. Unmatched junction bases numbered 12, after V lost 5 bases and J lost 15 bases. CDR3 DNA: TGTGCCAGCAGCCCTGAAAGGGGGCGCGAGGTGTTTTTT. Translated, it gives CASSPERGREVFF.

V gene TRBV2 combines with J gene TRBJ2-2, with 10 bases lining up with TRBD2. Germline V gene lookup returns CDR1 SNHLY and CDR2 FYNNEI. The junction had 6 bases not matched to a gene; V was cut back by 3 bases and J by 2 bases. This CDR3 is built from 17 residues. The CDR3 sequence: CASSDEREGPNTGELFF. In DNA form, the CDR3 reads TGTGCCAGCAGTGACGAGCGGGAGGGTCCAAACACCGGGGAGCTGTTTTTT.

This clone was seen a single time. This chain links TRBV9 with TRBJ1-4; maybe TRBD1 (6 bases). Trimming cost V 4 bases and J 6 bases, with 19 bases left between them. Germline V gives CDR1 SGDLS, CDR2 YYNGEE. The CDR3 loop spans 16 amino acids. The CDR3 bases are TGTGCCAGCAGCTCCTATTCCGGGGGGCTCTATGAAAAACTGTTTTTT. Encoded protein: CASSSYSGGLYEKLFF.

This sequence joins TRBV27 and TRBJ2-5; 12 bases agree with TRBD2. Trimming at V came to 4 bases and at J to 2 bases, leaving 14 bases not matched to a gene. The germline gives CDR1 MNHEY, CDR2 SMNVEV (reference sequence). There are 19 residues in the CDR3. CDR3 sequence reads: CASSSEGTSGSWSQETQYF. The CDR3 DNA reads as TGTGCCAGCAGTTCCGAAGGGACTAGCGGGTCATGGTCGCAAGAGACCCAGTACTTC.

The J gene is TRBJ2-7, the V gene TRBV6-5, with 8 bases matching TRBD1. V gave up 10 bases and J gave up 0 bases; unmatched junction bases: 5. The CDR3 runs 13 residues. In germline, CDR1 is MNHEY, CDR2 SVGAGI. In DNA form, the CDR3 reads TGTGCCATCACAGGGGGAAGCTCCTACGAGCAGTACTTC. Translating it yields CAITGGSSYEQYF.

The V and J genes are TRBV10-3 and TRBJ2-6; perhaps TRBD2 as D (7 bases). Between the trimmed V and J ends, which lost 3 bases and 2 bases, there was a span of 11 bases. In germline, CDR1 is ENHRY, CDR2 SYGVKD. The CDR3 extends over 16 amino acids. The CDR3 region is CAISERGGPGANVLTF. The CDR3 DNA is TGTGCCATCAGTGAAAGGGGGGGCCCTGGGGCCAACGTCCTGACTTTC.